This TCR beta chain was sequenced for a study of T cell clonality in common variable immunodeficiency. As concerns this clone: Its antigen is still unknown.

The repertoire was sequenced with immunoSEQ multiplex PCR; TCRdb's copy has only in-frame clones and lacks some. This sample comprises about 66,000 clones, none seen once only. The study's findings and limits: Compared with controls, CVID subjects had fewer shared TCRbeta clones.

Heparinized whole blood, roughly 5 to 9 ml, came from each donor. This clonotype was sampled from a person aged 18 to 75 in good health. The source material was peripheral blood mononuclear cells.

The CDR3 is CASSITGGADQPQYF. The covered CDR3 bases are TGTGCCAGTAGTATAACCGGGGGGGCCGATCAGCCG. The V and J genes are TRBV19 and TRBJ2-3; 8 nucleotides agree with TRBD2. The CDR3 end lies 3 residues beyond the end of the read and is filled in from the germline J gene. The CDR3 sequence is 15 residues long. The germline V gene encodes CDR1 LNHDA and CDR2 SQIVND (reference sequence).